The rows below give T cell receptor beta chains drawn from one sample of a study of shared clonotypes between healthy human individuals. The assay was immunoSEQ multiplex PCR, and TCRdb's table has in-frame clones only and misses some. The table records some 2,100,000 clones, around 95% of them present only once. The specimen was naive CD4+ T cells sorted from blood. These receptor sequences come from a young man in good health. CDR3s include the opening cysteine and the closing phenylalanine or tryptophan. D genes are given only for firm matches. Some rows mark clone size as missing; the rest say once, few, many or name a class of expanded clone.

d_gene	abundance	v_gene	j_gene	CDR3aa	CDR3nt
-	-	TRBV11-2	TRBJ2-7	CASSPTRTALWLQYF	TGTGCCAGCAGCCCGACGAGGACAGCTTTGTGGTTGCAGTACTTC
-	-	TRBV30	TRBJ2-7	CAWSGNAEQYF	TGTGCCTGGTCCGGCAATGCAGAGCAGTACTTC
TRBD1	-	TRBV6-6	TRBJ1-2	CASSYSTGGFIYGYTF	TGTGCCAGCAGTTACTCGACAGGGGGCTTCATCTATGGCTACACCTTC
-	once	TRBV5-1	TRBJ1-4	CASSRVAGATNEKLFF	TGCGCCAGCAGCCGGGTGGCAGGTGCAACTAATGAAAAACTGTTTTTT
-	-	TRBV4-3	TRBJ1-5	CASSQGPPGSGPQHF	TGCGCCAGCAGCCAAGGGCCCCCCGGATCGGGGCCCCAGCATTTT
-	-	TRBV6-5	TRBJ2-2	CASSYGGQYTGELFF	TGTGCCAGCAGTTACGGCGGACAATACACCGGGGAGCTGTTTTTT
TRBD1	-	TRBV18	TRBJ2-7	CASSPTGQAAYEQYF	TGTGCCAGCTCACCGACCGGACAGGCAGCCTACGAGCAGTACTTC
-	-	TRBV6-1	TRBJ1-2	CGSGGNYGYTF	TGTGGAAGTGGGGGGAACTATGGCTACACCTTC
-	-	TRBV28	TRBJ1-1	CASSKVAEAFF	TGTGCCAGCAGTAAAGTCGCTGAAGCTTTCTTT
-	-	TRBV6-5	TRBJ2-2	CASSLQGSVTGELFF	TGTGCCAGCAGTCTCCAGGGGTCGGTCACCGGGGAGCTGTTTTTT
TRBD1	once	TRBV28	TRBJ1-2	CATIEGGQGDYGYTF	TGTGCCACCATCGAGGGGGGACAGGGCGACTATGGCTACACCTTC
-	once	TRBV5-1	TRBJ2-3	CASRFGTDTQYF	TGCGCCAGCAGGTTTGGAACAGATACGCAGTATTTT
-	-	TRBV28	TRBJ2-7	CASTPRSYEQYF	TGTGCCAGCACCCCCAGGTCCTACGAGCAGTACTTC
-	-	TRBV5-6	TRBJ1-4	CASRETGSANEKLFF	TGTGCCAGCAGGGAAACAGGGAGCGCTAATGAAAAACTGTTTTTT
-	-	TRBV7-6	TRBJ1-3	CASSSVGNTIYF	TGTGCCAGCAGCTCAGTGGGGAACACCATATATTTT
-	-	TRBV13	TRBJ1-2	CASSSKGTPNYGYTF	TGTGCCAGCAGCTCAAAAGGGACACCAAACTATGGCTACACCTTC
TRBD2	-	TRBV28	TRBJ2-1	CASSGGTSVSEQFF	TGTGCCAGCAGTGGCGGGACTAGCGTTAGTGAGCAGTTCTTC
-	-	TRBV7-8	TRBJ1-1	CASSLYTEAFF	TGTGCCAGCAGTCTATACACTGAAGCTTTCTTT
-	-	TRBV4-3	TRBJ2-5	CASSSALGPTETQYF	TGCGCCAGCAGCTCCGCACTAGGCCCCACAGAGACCCAGTACTTC
TRBD1	-	TRBV6-1	TRBJ1-3	CASIQGAGNTIYF	TGTGCCAGCATCCAGGGGGCTGGAAACACCATATATTTT